Below, 24 T cell receptor beta chains from the same sample are listed, as sequenced in a study of CD8 T cells in ankylosing spondylitis. TCRdb recomputed calls from the 5' RACE reads with MiXCR, one row per CDR3 protein. The data show 270,000 or so distinct CDR3 sequences, approximately 20% seen once. Sequencing was performed on blood, either unsorted or a sorted T cell fraction (not recorded which). The receptors were gathered from a male donor with ankylosing spondylitis or in good health (not recorded which).

This clonotype has at least ten counts. Germline is not matched at one junction end, which may reflect a read error. This rearrangement joins TRBV29-1 to TRBJ2-1, with D uncertain. The CDR3 has 11 residues. Germline loops: CDR1 SQVTM, CDR2 ANQGSEA. For the CDR3, the DNA is TGCAGCGTTGAAGCAAACACCCGCGAGGACTTC. It is translated as CSVEANTREDF.

This chain uses TRBV13 with TRBJ2-1, with 14 bases matching TRBD2. Trimming took 5 bases from V and 0 from J; bases not matched to a gene: 18. Germline loops: CDR1 PRHDT, CDR2 FYEKMQ (reference sequence). This CDR3 region has 22 residues. The CDR3: CASSTEHPSGTSGSGSYNEQFF. The CDR3 DNA sequence: TGTGCCAGCAGCACAGAACATCCATCCGGGACTAGCGGGAGCGGCTCCTACAATGAGCAGTTCTTC. The full variable domain, with the rest looked up from reference TRBV13 and TRBJ2-1, is AAGVIQSPRHLIKEKRETATLKCYPIPRHDTVYWYQQGPGQDPQFLISFYEKMQSDKGSIPDRFSAQQFSDYHSELNMSSLELGDSALYFCASSTEHPSGTSGSGSYNEQFFGPGTRLTVL.

This clonotype was seen ten or more times. Here the CDR3 DNA reads TGTGCCAGCAACCTTTTTTTGGGGTTTAGGGACTATGGCTACACCTTC. This translates into CASNLFLGFRDYGYTF. The V call is TRBV21-1, the J call TRBJ1-2. TRBV21-1 is a listed pseudogene. This CDR3 spans 16 amino acids.

V gene TRBV10-3 combines with J gene TRBJ2-5; D perhaps matches TRBD2 (6 bases). The CDR3 runs to 15 residues. V lost 6 bases and J lost 4, with 18 bases in between. Germline V CDR1 and CDR2: ENHRY, SYGVKD. The chain's CDR3 is CAIRETGSRGETQYF. The CDR3 region has the DNA TGTGCCATCAGAGAGACCGGGAGTAGGGGAGAGACCCAGTACTTC.

The chain joins TRBV12-3 or TRBV12-4 to TRBJ1-5; the match to TRBD1 covers 10 bases. V lost 6 bases and J lost 1; bases outside the gene matches: 9. The length of the CDR3 is 17 residues. CDR3 in DNA: TGTGCCAGCAGCCCTTGGGACAGGGGACACAGCAATCAGCCCCAGCATTTT. This encodes CASSPWDRGHSNQPQHF.

This clonotype was detected a few times. V gene TRBV4-3 combines with J gene TRBJ2-3, with TRBD2 as a possible D gene (6 bases). Germline assignment: CDR1 LGHNA and CDR2 YSLEER. Trimming stripped 3 bases from V and 0 bases from J, with 13 bases between. The CDR3 length is 16 residues. CDR3 sequence (DNA): TGCGCCAGCAGCCACTTCCCCGGGACTAGCACAGATACGCAGTATTTT. It translates to CASSHFPGTSTDTQYF.

The chain recombines TRBV5-1 with TRBJ2-1; 7 nucleotides match TRBD2. The CDR3 is made up of 14 amino acids. V lost 4 bases, J lost 6 bases, and 7 bases stayed unmatched. Per the germline V gene, CDR1 is SGHRS and CDR2 is YFSETQ. This CDR3 is CASSPKTSFNEQFF. CDR3 bases: TGCGCCAGCAGCCCGAAGACTAGCTTCAATGAGCAGTTCTTC.

This clonotype was observed a few times. The chain uses TRBV5-1 and TRBJ2-2; 7 nucleotides agree with TRBD2. The CDR3 is made up of 23 amino acids. J lost 3 bases, V lost 1 base, and 27 bases had no gene match. In germline, CDR1 is SGHRS, CDR2 YFSETQ. The CDR3 spells CASSLPDSSGISRVVQDTGELFF. The CDR3 DNA reads TGCGCCAGCAGCTTGCCAGATTCAAGCGGGATTTCACGGGTTGTTCAGGACACCGGGGAGCTGTTTTTT.

This clonotype was found many times. The chain couples TRBV3-1 to TRBJ2-3, with D tentatively TRBD2 (5 bases). Between the trimmed V and J ends, which lost 1 base and 5 bases, there was a span of 10 bases. This CDR3 comprises 14 residues. Germline V gene data show CDR1 as LGHDT and CDR2 as YNNKEL (reference sequence). The CDR3 reads CASSQGLAGDTQYF. The DNA for the CDR3 is TGTGCCAGCAGCCAAGGGCTAGCAGGAGATACGCAGTATTTT.

This clonotype showed up just a few times. The rearrangement links TRBV20-1 to TRBJ1-1, with D maybe TRBD1 (5 bases). Per the germline V gene, CDR1 is DFQATT and CDR2 is SNEGSKA (reference sequence). V was clipped by 2 bases and J by 10 bases, with 17 bases between them. CDR3 size: 13 residues. The CDR3: CSARPSGDLGAFF. The CDR3 coding sequence is TGCAGTGCTAGACCTTCTGGGGACCTGGGAGCTTTCTTT.

V is TRBV29-1 and J is TRBJ1-1; possibly TRBD1 for D (5 bases). This CDR3 has 13 amino acids. V shed 3 bases and J shed 1 base, with 9 bases lying between them. CDR1 and CDR2 (germline): SQVTM, ANQGSEA. The CDR3 region is CSVDGGTNTEAFF. CDR3 coding DNA: TGCAGCGTTGACGGGGGGACGAACACTGAAGCTTTCTTT.

The count of this clonotype is one. The genes are TRBV6-1 and TRBJ2-1, with TRBD1 as a possible D gene (6 bases). This CDR3 is 15 amino acids long. Germline V gene lookup returns CDR1 MNHNS and CDR2 SASEGT. V shed 8 bases and J shed 0 bases, with 14 bases lying between them. The CDR3 nucleotides read TGTGCCAGCGGTAAACAGGGAAGCTCCTACAATGAGCAGTTCTTC. It is translated as CASGKQGSSYNEQFF.

This clonotype occurred a few times. The genes are TRBV4-2 and TRBJ1-5, with D possibly TRBD1 on 5 matching bases. Trimming pared 2 bases from V and 4 bases from J, leaving 18 bases between. This CDR3 is 17 amino acids long. CDR1 is LGHNA, CDR2 YNFKEQ, per germline. In nucleotides, the CDR3 is TGTGCCAGCAGCCAATGGGTCGCGGGGGGAGGGAATCAGCCCCAGCATTTT. Translated, it gives CASSQWVAGGGNQPQHF.

In this sample, this clonotype turned up a few times. V is TRBV11-2 and J is TRBJ2-7; maybe TRBD2 (6 bases). This CDR3 is 14 amino acids long. V lost 1 base to trimming and J lost 2 bases, with 9 bases between them. Looked up from germline, CDR1 is SGHAT and CDR2 is FQNNGV. CDR3 in DNA: TGTGCCAGCAGCTTAGGCGGGACTGCCTACGAGCAGTACTTC. The encoded protein is CASSLGGTAYEQYF.

The chain links TRBV5-1 to TRBJ2-1; D call uncertain. There are 12 residues in the CDR3. The germline V gene has CDR1 SGHRS and CDR2 YFSETQ. The V end was cut by 0 bases, the J end by 9 bases, with 7 bases between. The CDR3 is CASSLVSTEQFF. The CDR3 nucleotides read TGCGCCAGCAGCTTGGTTTCGACTGAGCAGTTCTTC.

The CDR3 here is CASSPTRDRDTQYF. The CDR3 nucleotides read TGCGCCAGCAGCCCGACTAGAGATAGAGATACGCAGTATTTT. The chain recombines TRBV4-1 with TRBJ2-3; D possibly corresponds to TRBD2 (6 bases). This CDR3 is built from 14 residues. V dropped 4 bases and J dropped 5 bases, with 13 bases sitting between them. CDR1 is MGHRA, CDR2 YSYEKL, per germline.

This chain joins TRBV10-3 and TRBJ2-1, with a tentative D call TRBD1 (6 bases). In germline, CDR1 is ENHRY, CDR2 SYGVKD. The length of the CDR3 is 14 residues. The V and J ends lost 3 bases and 7 bases respectively, with 13 bases between them. DNA of the CDR3: TGTGCCATCAGTGATGGAGTGGGGGCTAATGAGCAGTTCTTC. Protein: CAISDGVGANEQFF.

The chain has TRBV14 and TRBJ2-1; a weak D match, TRBD2 (6 bases). V was clipped by 1 base and J by 8 bases, with 12 bases between them. There are 14 residues in the CDR3. From germline, CDR1 is SGHDN and CDR2 FVKESK. CDR3 bases: TGTGCCAGCAGCCAAGTGGGGTGGGGGGATGAGCAGTTCTTC. This encodes CASSQVGWGDEQFF.

The J gene is TRBJ2-3, the V gene TRBV20-1; the match to TRBD1 covers 7 bases. The V gene end was trimmed by 6 bases and the J gene end by 6 bases; junction bases not matched to a gene: 3. CDR3 length: 11 amino acids. Germline CDR1 reads DFQATT; CDR2 reads SNEGSKA (reference sequence). The CDR3 DNA reads TGCAGTGCCCAGGGGGTGGATACGCAGTATTTT. Encoded protein: CSAQGVDTQYF.

Only a few counts were recorded for this clonotype. The chain carries TRBV29-1 and TRBJ2-3; D gene ambiguous. With 3 bases removed from V and 6 bases from J, the gap between germline ends came to 4 bases. Germline V CDR1 and CDR2: SQVTM, ANQGSEA. The CDR3 is made up of 10 amino acids. The CDR3 protein is CSVDSDTQYF. CDR3 bases: TGCAGCGTTGATTCCGATACGCAGTATTTT.

There are many counts of this clonotype. The rearrangement uses TRBV6-1 and TRBJ2-1; weak D call: TRBD2 (5 bases). Looked up from germline, CDR1 is MNHNS and CDR2 is SASEGT. CDR3 length equals 13 residues. V was cut by 6 bases and J by 6 bases, with 12 bases left in between. In DNA form, the CDR3 reads TGTGCCAGCAGCGAGGACTTCACCAATGAGCAGTTCTTC. This gives the protein CASSEDFTNEQFF.

In its sample, this clonotype was seen a few times. Here the CDR3 DNA reads TGTGCCAGCAGCCAAGAACCGGGGAGCAATCAGCCCCAGCATTTT. Translation: CASSQEPGSNQPQHF. The rearrangement uses TRBV4-2 and TRBJ1-5; no clear D gene. CDR3 length: 15 residues. CDR1 LGHNA and CDR2 YNFKEQ come from the germline V gene. The V end was cut by 0 bases, the J end by 1 base, with 7 bases between.

The V call is TRBV20-1, the J call TRBJ2-7; D is perhaps TRBD1 or TRBD2 (5 bases each). Per germline, CDR1 DFQATT and CDR2 SNEGSKA (reference sequence). The V end was cut by 2 bases, the J end by 2 bases, with 13 bases between. This CDR3 has 14 residues. In DNA, the CDR3 is TGCAGTGCTAGACCCCGGGACGTAACCTACGAGCAGTACTTC. Translation gives CSARPRDVTYEQYF.

The table lists this clonotype with a few counts. The rearrangement uses TRBV20-1 and TRBJ2-7, with 9 bases fitting TRBD2. Trimming at V came to 0 bases and at J to 1 base, leaving 7 bases not matched to a gene. Germline values: CDR1 DFQATT, CDR2 SNEGSKA (reference sequence). CDR3 length: 16 amino acids. The CDR3 DNA follows: TGCAGTGCTAGAGACACCGGGACTAGCAGTTCCTACGAGCAGTACTTC. Translating gives CSARDTGTSSSYEQYF.